What follows describes a single T cell receptor beta chain. Its antigen is not identified. The J segment lost 5 bases and the V segment lost 2 bases, leaving 10 bases of the junction unmatched. CDR1 and CDR2 (germline): DFQATT, SNEGSKA (reference sequence). The CDR3 has 16 residues. This entry comes from a study of T-cell memory formation after mild COVID-19. Turning to the study itself: Clusters were largely donor specific.

General observations from the study: Clones contracting across day 15 to 85 had a balanced CD4/CD8 profile; later expanding clones leaned CD4+.

Constant-segment-primed 5'RACE gave TCR alpha and TCR beta cDNA libraries with sample barcodes and UMIs. Via MiXCR, TCRdb re-called the 5' RACE reads, giving one row per CDR3 protein. This table has roughly 120,000 distinct CDR3 sequences, approximately 15% appearing once. This clonotype was obtained from an adult woman who had mild COVID-19 (a few samples of this study predate the infection). Cell type and time point are not known. The rearrangement links TRBV20-1 to TRBJ2-1; 9 bases map to TRBD2. What was sequenced was PBMCs or a T cell subset sorted from them (not recorded which). DNA for the CDR3: TGCAGTGCTAGAAATCCGGCGGGAGGGATACACAATGAGCAGTTCTTC. Protein: CSARNPAGGIHNEQFF.